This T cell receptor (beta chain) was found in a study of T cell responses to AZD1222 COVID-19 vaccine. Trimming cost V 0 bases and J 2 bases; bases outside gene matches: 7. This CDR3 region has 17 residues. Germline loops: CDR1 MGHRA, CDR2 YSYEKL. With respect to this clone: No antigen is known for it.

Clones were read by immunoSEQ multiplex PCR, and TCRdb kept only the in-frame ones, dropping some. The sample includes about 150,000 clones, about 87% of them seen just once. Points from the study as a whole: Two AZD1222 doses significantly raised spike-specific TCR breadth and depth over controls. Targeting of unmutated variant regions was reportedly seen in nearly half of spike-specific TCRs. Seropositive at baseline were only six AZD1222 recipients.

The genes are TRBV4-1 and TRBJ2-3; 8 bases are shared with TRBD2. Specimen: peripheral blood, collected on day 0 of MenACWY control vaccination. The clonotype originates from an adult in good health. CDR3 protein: CASSQEQLAEPTDTQYF. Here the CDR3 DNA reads TGCGCCAGCAGCCAAGAACAACTAGCGGAACCCACAGATACGCAGTATTTT.